These 5 T cell receptor beta chains were all obtained from the same sample, sequenced in a study of blood T cell repertoires in COVID-19. This table comes from immunoSEQ multiplex PCR, and its TCRdb copy is limited to in-frame clones, with some not included. This sample has about 120,000 clones, with more than 85% found just once. Material: peripheral blood. These receptors were obtained from a human donor with acute or convalescent COVID-19. The donor label of this sample is uncertain.

This clone has a single count. The J gene is TRBJ2-3, the V gene TRBV6-5; D possibly corresponds to TRBD2 (6 bases). Germline V CDR1 and CDR2: MNHEY, SVGAGI. Trimming removed 7 bases at V and 2 bases at J, with 13 bases between. The CDR3 is 14 amino acids. The CDR3 spells CASTVGGVTDTQYF. The DNA of the CDR3 is TGTGCCAGCACGGTCGGGGGAGTCACAGATACGCAGTATTTT.

This chain connects TRBV28 to TRBJ1-3, with D perhaps matching TRBD1 (5 bases). Germline V gene sequence: CDR1 MDHEN, CDR2 SYDVKM. The CDR3 length is 16 residues. Trimming left V 5 bases short and J 3 bases short, with 17 bases between. This CDR3 is CASSVPQGLGGNTIYF. The CDR3 nucleotides read TGTGCCAGCAGTGTCCCTCAGGGATTGGGTGGAAACACCATATATTTT.

The chain couples TRBV7-2 to TRBJ2-1, with 9 nucleotides matching TRBD2. Germline V gene data show CDR1 as SGHTA and CDR2 as FQGNSA. J lost 4 bases, V lost 0 bases, and 16 bases had no gene match. This CDR3 is built from 20 residues. CDR3 loop: CASSLASPRVGLANYNEQFF. The CDR3 coding sequence is TGTGCCAGCAGCTTAGCGTCCCCCAGGGTCGGACTAGCGAATTACAATGAGCAGTTCTTC.

This clone was detected only once. The chain joins TRBV9 to TRBJ2-1; D unclear. The V and J ends lost 0 bases and 2 bases respectively, with 3 bases between them. The CDR3 is made up of 13 amino acids. In germline, CDR1 is SGDLS, CDR2 YYNGEE. CDR3 loop: CASSVGAYNEQFF. In DNA form, the CDR3 reads TGTGCCAGCAGCGTAGGCGCCTACAATGAGCAGTTCTTC.

The rearrangement links TRBV5-1 to TRBJ2-7; 7 bases agree with TRBD2. Germline loops: CDR1 SGHRS, CDR2 YFSETQ. V lost 1 base, J lost 5 bases, and 9 bases stayed unmatched. The CDR3 totals 15 residues. The CDR3: CASSLYLAGEDEQYF. For the CDR3, the DNA is TGCGCCAGCAGCTTGTATCTTGCGGGGGAAGACGAGCAGTACTTC.